One and the same sample provided the 2 T cell receptor beta chains below, sequenced in a study of cytomegalovirus exposure and HLA in healthy donors. This PCR relied on a set of 60 Vbeta primers and 13 Jbeta primers. Assay: immunoSEQ multiplex PCR; the TCRdb copy retains only in-frame clones and omits some. The table records about 220,000 clones, 75% to 80% of them present only once. Sequencing used PBMCs. These receptor sequences come from a male donor in good health and CMV-seronegative.

The chain recombines TRBV18 with TRBJ1-1, with a possible D match to TRBD1 (5 bases). Germline lookup yields CDR1 KGHSH and CDR2 LQKENI. V lost 3 bases to trimming and J lost 2 bases, with 13 bases between them. The CDR3 totals 15 residues. CDR3 loop: CASSPGDRGNTEAFF. CDR3 DNA sequence: TGTGCCAGCTCACCGGGTGATAGGGGCAACACTGAAGCTTTCTTT.

This clone was seen only a few times. The chain is built from TRBV2 and TRBJ1-2; D gene uncertain. This CDR3 has 14 amino acids. Germline CDR1 SNHLY, CDR2 FYNNEI. Trimming removed 4 bases at V and 1 base at J, with 10 bases between. CDR3 in DNA: TGTGCCAGCAGTGCCGAAGCTTTTAACTATGGCTACACCTTC. This sequence encodes CASSAEAFNYGYTF.